There are a few counts of the clone carrying this T cell receptor beta chain. Blood and skin TCR RNA was reverse transcribed with alpha and beta constant primers. Ligated cDNA underwent four rounds of PCR with nested alpha and beta constant region primers and SP2. TCRdb analysed the 5' RACE reads with MiXCR anew, one entry per CDR3 protein. The sample includes just over 25,000 distinct CDR3 sequences, around 25% seen only once; the top ten take about 1.8%. Whole blood, over 2 ml, came from adult healthy volunteers. TCR cDNA received a 3' ligated oligonucleotide that carried a UMI. Unsorted total RNA, roughly 1 to 1000 ng, was DNase treated before reverse transcription. The data originate from a study of naive and memory T cell subsets. The clonotype originates from a female donor in good health.

The CDR3 DNA follows: TGCAGCGTTGGGGGGGCAGGGCCCCAGCATTTT. This codes for CSVGGAGPQHF. The rearrangement uses TRBV29-1 and TRBJ1-5; possible D gene TRBD1, 6 bases. This CDR3 is built from 11 residues. V was clipped by 4 bases and J by 9 bases, with 10 bases between them. Per the germline V gene, CDR1 is SQVTM and CDR2 is ANQGSEA.